The clone carrying this T cell receptor beta chain was detected many times. The CDR3 is 14 residues long. The V gene lost 5 bases and the J gene lost 4 bases, with 12 bases spanning the gap. Germline CDR1 reads SEHNR; CDR2 reads FQNEAQ (reference sequence). This specimen belongs to a study of human T cells and chemical hapten exposure. As for the study in general: There were weekly diphenylcyclopropenone doses to the scalp for patients throughout the approximately 24-week study.

Time point described: patch test 1, 2 weeks after DPC sensitization. Treatment denoted: therapeutic diphenylcyclopropenone sensitization with weekly scalp DPC. Via MiXCR, TCRdb re-called the RACE reads, giving one row per CDR3 protein. The sample includes about 360,000 distinct CDR3 sequences, about 4.8% of them seen just once. The sequence was obtained from a woman in her 50s with alopecia areata. Some clones in this sample may be carry-over from other donors' samples. This chain connects TRBV7-9 to TRBJ1-5, with a weak D call TRBD1 (5 bases). Material: whole blood, obtained in connection with sensitization to the hapten diphenylcyclopropenone (DPC). The CDR3 DNA sequence: TGTGCCAGCAGCCCACTGGGGCCAAATCAGCCCCAGCATTTT. Protein sequence: CASSPLGPNQPQHF. The complete variable domain, with remaining parts taken from reference TRBV7-9 and TRBJ1-5, reads DTGVSQNPRHKITKRGQNVTFRCDPISEHNRLYWYRQTLGQGPEFLTYFQNEAQLEKSRLLSDRFSAERPKGSFSTLEIQRTEQGDSAMYLCASSPLGPNQPQHFGDGTRLSIL.